Shown below are 17 T cell receptor beta chains from a single sample sequenced in a study of blood T cell repertoires in COVID-19. Sequenced by immunoSEQ multiplex PCR; TCRdb stores in-frame clones only, minus some. The table records around 85,000 clones, roughly 90% of them present only once. Sequenced material: PBMCs or T cells enriched from blood (not recorded which). These receptors were taken from a woman between 50 and 59 years old with acute COVID-19.

V gene TRBV23-1 combines with J gene TRBJ2-7, with 7 nucleotides matching TRBD1. TRBV23-1 is an ORF, and what it does is uncertain. Trimming cost V 3 bases and J 1 base; bases outside gene matches: 9. The CDR3 runs to 16 residues. CDR3 in DNA: TGCGCCAGCAGTCATGGACCGGGACAGCCTTCCTACGAGCAGTACTTC. Protein sequence: CASSHGPGQPSYEQYF.

The V call is TRBV19, the J call TRBJ2-2; TRBD2 aligns across 13 bases. Germline V gene lookup returns CDR1 LNHDA and CDR2 SQIVND (reference sequence). This CDR3 contains 21 residues. With V trimmed by 3 bases and J by 1 base, 14 bases remained unmatched. The CDR3 reads CASSIHPGLAGVFRNTGELFF. In DNA form, the CDR3 reads TGTGCCAGTAGTATCCATCCCGGACTAGCGGGAGTTTTTCGGAACACCGGGGAGCTGTTTTTT.

The genes are TRBV25-1 and TRBJ2-3; 7 bases fit TRBD2. The trim removed 3 bases at V and 0 bases at J, leaving 6 bases unmatched. Germline CDR1 MGHDK, CDR2 SYGVNS. The CDR3 runs to 16 residues. The CDR3 sequence is CASSDRGRESTDTQYF. CDR3 nucleotides: TGTGCCAGCAGTGATCGGGGGAGGGAGAGCACAGATACGCAGTATTTT.

The J gene is TRBJ2-2, the V gene TRBV5-1, with 7 bases identical to TRBD2. The CDR3 is made up of 16 amino acids. V dropped 6 bases and J dropped 5; count of bases not matched to a gene: 13. Germline CDR1 SGHRS, CDR2 YFSETQ. The CDR3 is CASNPLAGEGTGELFF. CDR3 nucleotide sequence: TGCGCCAGCAATCCACTGGCGGGAGAGGGTACCGGGGAGCTGTTTTTT.

This clone was seen just once. This chain joins TRBV21-1 and TRBJ2-1; TRBD2 is taken as the D call from the table, unchecked against the DNA. TRBV21-1 counts as a pseudogene. The CDR3 spans 16 residues. CDR3 bases: TGTGCCAGCAGCAATGAGCTAGCGGGAGAATACAATGAGCAGTTCTTC. It is translated as CASSNELAGEYNEQFF.

This chain connects TRBV5-1 to TRBJ2-1, with D perhaps matching TRBD2 (5 bases). This CDR3 contains 16 residues. Germline CDR1 and CDR2: SGHRS and YFSETQ. V was trimmed by 0 bases and J by 6 bases, leaving 16 bases between them. The CDR3: CASSLALEGAGNEQFF. CDR3 bases: TGCGCCAGCAGCTTGGCTTTAGAAGGTGCGGGCAATGAGCAGTTCTTC. The entire variable domain, with the rest obtained from reference TRBV5-1 and TRBJ2-1, is as follows: KAGVTQTPRYLIKTRGQQVTLSCSPISGHRSVSWYQQTPGQGLQFLFEYFSETQRNKGNFPGRFSGRQFSNSRSEMNVSTLELGDSALYLCASSLALEGAGNEQFFGPGTRLTVL.

The CDR3 is CAWSVKGIYSPLHF. DNA of the CDR3: TGTGCCTGGAGTGTTAAGGGGATATATTCACCCCTCCACTTT. The chain is built from TRBV30 and TRBJ1-6; tentatively, D is TRBD1 (5 bases). This CDR3 has 14 amino acids. V was shortened by 0 bases and J by 8 bases, with 11 bases between the two germline ends. Germline-derived CDR1 and CDR2 are GTSNPN and SVGIG (reference sequence).

The chain recombines TRBV7-8 with TRBJ2-6; D unclear. The V gene's germline CDR1 is SGHVS and CDR2 FQNEAQ. Trimming shortened V by 5 bases and J by 0 bases, and 11 bases separated the two germline ends. This CDR3 is built from 16 residues. CDR3 residues: CASSLRTSSGANVLTF. The CDR3 nucleotides read TGTGCCAGCAGCCTACGCACGAGCTCTGGGGCCAACGTCCTGACTTTC. The variable domain in full, with the rest retrieved from reference TRBV7-8 and TRBJ2-6, is GAGVSQSPRYKVAKRGQDVALRCDPISGHVSLFWYQQALGQGPEFLTYFQNEAQLDKSGLPSDRFFAERPEGSVSTLKIQRTQQEDSAVYLCASSLRTSSGANVLTFGAGSRLTVL.

V is TRBV7-9 and J is TRBJ1-1, with a tentative D call TRBD1 (6 bases). CDR1 is SEHNR, CDR2 FQNEAQ, per germline (reference sequence). Trimming stripped 5 bases from V and 0 bases from J, with 10 bases between. The CDR3 is made up of 14 amino acids. CDR3 nucleotides: TGTGCCAGCAGCCTGGGACAAGTGAACACTGAAGCTTTCTTT. It translates to CASSLGQVNTEAFF.

The chain has TRBV7-8 and TRBJ1-4, with TRBD1 as a possible D gene (5 bases). Germline lookup yields CDR1 SGHVS and CDR2 FQNEAQ. This CDR3 is 15 amino acids long. V lost 3 bases to trimming and J lost 4 bases, with 12 bases between them. The CDR3 spells CASSFATAVNEKLFF. For the CDR3, the DNA is TGTGCCAGCAGCTTCGCGACAGCAGTTAATGAAAAACTGTTTTTT. Combining the CDR3 with reference TRBV7-8 and TRBJ1-4 gives the whole variable domain GAGVSQSPRYKVAKRGQDVALRCDPISGHVSLFWYQQALGQGPEFLTYFQNEAQLDKSGLPSDRFFAERPEGSVSTLKIQRTQQEDSAVYLCASSFATAVNEKLFFGSGTQLSVL.

The sample holds one count of this clone. This chain uses TRBV4-1 with TRBJ2-6; D is unresolved. The CDR3 has 16 amino acids. Trimming left V 0 bases short and J 2 bases short, with 8 bases between. CDR1 is MGHRA, CDR2 YSYEKL, per germline. CDR3 bases: TGCGCCAGCAGCCAAGATACGAGCCCTGGGGCCAACGTCCTGACTTTC. It codes for CASSQDTSPGANVLTF.

The chain employs TRBV7-2 and TRBJ1-5; 7 nucleotides align to TRBD1. The ends lost 4 bases at V and 4 bases at J; junction bases unmatched: 1. The CDR3 sequence is 13 residues long. Germline CDR1 and CDR2: SGHTA and FQGNSA. The CDR3 here is CASSWTGNQPQHF. CDR3 nucleotides: TGTGCCAGCAGCTGGACAGGAAATCAGCCCCAGCATTTT. The variable domain in full, completed from reference TRBV7-2 and TRBJ1-5, reads GAGVSQSPSNKVTEKGKDVELRCDPISGHTALYWYRQSLGQGLEFLIYFQGNSAPDKSGLPSDRFSAERTGGSVSTLTIQRTQQEDSAVYLCASSWTGNQPQHFGDGTRLSIL.

V is TRBV19 and J is TRBJ1-5; 8 positions agree with TRBD1. The CDR3 extends over 15 amino acids. Germline-derived CDR1 and CDR2 are LNHDA and SQIVND (reference sequence). After removal of 1 base from V and 5 bases from J, the junction contained 4 bases not matched to a gene. The CDR3 sequence is CASSIGDRGYQPQHF. The DNA for the CDR3 is TGTGCCAGTAGTATAGGCGACAGGGGATATCAGCCCCAGCATTTT.

This sequence joins TRBV30 and TRBJ2-7; 13 bases map to TRBD2. The CDR3 extends over 15 amino acids. The J segment lost 7 bases and the V segment lost 1 base, leaving 7 bases of the junction unmatched. CDR1 and CDR2 (germline): GTSNPN, SVGIG (reference sequence). CDR3 bases: TGTGCCTGGAGTGGAAAGGGACTAGCGGGACGGGAGCAGTACTTC. This codes for CAWSGKGLAGREQYF.

The J gene is TRBJ2-2, the V gene TRBV11-3; 8 nucleotides line up with TRBD1. The CDR3 is made up of 15 amino acids. With 5 bases clipped from V and 3 bases from J, the junction kept 5 bases outside the gene matches. CDR1 is SGHNT and CDR2 is YENEEA in the germline V gene. The CDR3 loop reads CASSPRTGYTGELFF. DNA of the CDR3: TGTGCCAGCAGCCCTCGGACAGGGTACACCGGGGAGCTGTTTTTT. Filled out from reference TRBV11-3 and TRBJ2-2, the complete variable domain reads EAGVVQSPRYKIIEKKQPVAFWCNPISGHNTLYWYLQNLGQGPELLIRYENEEAVDDSQLPKDRFSAERLKGVDSTLKIQPAELGDSAVYLCASSPRTGYTGELFFGEGSRLTVL.

The chain couples TRBV7-9 to TRBJ1-4, with D tentatively TRBD1 (6 bases). The V gene's germline CDR1 is SEHNR and CDR2 FQNEAQ (reference sequence). The CDR3 totals 15 residues. V lost 6 bases to trimming and J lost 3 bases, with 14 bases between them. CDR3 DNA: TGTGCCAGCAGTCCCAACAGGGCTGCTAATGAAAAACTGTTTTTT. Protein sequence: CASSPNRAANEKLFF.

The rearrangement joins TRBV10-3 to TRBJ2-1, with 7 nucleotides matching TRBD1. With 6 bases clipped from V and 7 bases from J, the junction kept 6 bases outside the gene matches. Looked up from germline, CDR1 is ENHRY and CDR2 is SYGVKD. The CDR3 contains 13 residues. The CDR3 sequence: CAIRLGQYNEQFF. The CDR3 nucleotides read TGTGCCATCAGGCTGGGACAGTATAATGAGCAGTTCTTC.